Below are 3 T cell receptor beta chains sequenced from a single sample in a study of shared clonotypes between healthy human individuals. Profiling relied on immunoSEQ multiplex PCR, and the TCRdb table lists in-frame clones only, not all of them. The sample shows 1.6 million or so clones, approximately 98.5% of them seen only once. Sequenced material: naive CD4+ T cells sorted from blood. Subset meaning: CD45RA+ positively selected. All receptors derive from a young man in good health.

The chain employs TRBV11-2 and TRBJ2-7, with D possibly TRBD1 on 6 matching bases. The germline gives CDR1 SGHAT, CDR2 FQNNGV. Deletions cut 5 bases from V and 2 bases from J, with 13 bases between. The CDR3 contains 14 residues. CDR3 DNA: TGTGCCAGCAGCCTGGGACAACGTACCTACGAGCAGTACTTC. It codes for CASSLGQRTYEQYF.

This clone was seen just once. This chain connects TRBV4-2 to TRBJ2-3, with 13 bases that match TRBD2. V gave up 0 bases and J gave up 6 bases; unmatched junction bases: 3. The CDR3 has 16 residues. CDR1 and CDR2 (germline): LGHNA, YNFKEQ. The CDR3 nucleotides read TGTGCCAGCAGCCAAGAGGGGACTAGCGGGAAGGATACGCAGTATTTT. It yields the protein CASSQEGTSGKDTQYF.

The V and J genes are TRBV15 and TRBJ2-1; 8 nucleotides line up with TRBD1. With 0 bases clipped from V and 9 bases from J, the junction kept 7 bases outside the gene matches. CDR1 is LNHNV, CDR2 YYDKDF, per germline (reference sequence). CDR3 length: 15 residues. The chain's CDR3 is CATSRESWTGTEQFF. In nucleotides, the CDR3 is TGTGCCACCAGCAGAGAAAGTTGGACAGGGACTGAGCAGTTCTTC.